This T cell receptor beta chain was documented in a study of blood T cell repertoires in COVID-19. Study in general: The United States, Italy and Spain were the sources of the acute and convalescent COVID-19 samples.

This clone was seen more than once but under ten times. Germline lookup yields CDR1 MNHEY and CDR2 SVGAGI. V lost 2 bases and J 8 bases, leaving 15 bases between the germline ends. This CDR3 is built from 14 residues. Authors' methods: Reference gene primer amplification gave estimated nucleated cell counts. The assay was immunoSEQ multiplex PCR, and TCRdb's table has in-frame clones only and misses some. D and trimming were read from the DNA, whereas the V and J calls and clone size are those reported in that table. The sample holds about 93,000 clones, around four fifths seen once. The clonotype was recovered from a human donor in a cohort sampled during active COVID-19. Material: peripheral blood. V gene TRBV6-5 combines with J gene TRBJ1-2, with D uncertain. This CDR3 is CASSYTETSRGYTF. The CDR3 nucleotides are TGTGCCAGCAGTTACACGGAAACCTCGCGGGGCTACACCTTC.